The 3 T cell receptor beta chains given below trace back to one sample, sequenced in a study of shared clonotypes between healthy human individuals. Naive CD8 populations comprised CD45RO-negative cells positively selected for CCR7, excluding terminally differentiated effector memory CD45RA+ cells. Generated by immunoSEQ multiplex PCR, the TCRdb table keeps only in-frame clones and is missing some. The data contain some 2,100,000 clones, under 95% of them singletons. Sequencing was carried out using naive CD8+ T cells from PBMCs. The receptors derive from a man in his late teens or twenties in good health. Some clones in this sample may be carry-over from other donors' samples.

V usage is TRBV7-8 and J usage is TRBJ1-5; D not certain. V was trimmed by 5 bases and J by 7 bases, leaving 24 bases between them. The CDR3 is made up of 17 amino acids. Germline CDR1 SGHVS, CDR2 FQNEAQ. CDR3 coding DNA: TGTGCCAGCAGCCACCAATATATTGGGCAATTTGACCAGCCCCAGCATTTT. Its protein is CASSHQYIGQFDQPQHF. The variable domain in full, completed from reference TRBV7-8 and TRBJ1-5, reads GAGVSQSPRYKVAKRGQDVALRCDPISGHVSLFWYQQALGQGPEFLTYFQNEAQLDKSGLPSDRFFAERPEGSVSTLKIQRTQQEDSAVYLCASSHQYIGQFDQPQHFGDGTRLSIL.

This chain uses TRBV7-9 with TRBJ2-3; D gene unclear. The CDR3 totals 14 residues. Trimming took 2 bases from V and 1 from J, leaving 7 bases between them. CDR1 is SEHNR, CDR2 FQNEAQ, per germline (reference sequence). The CDR3 is CASSLKQGTDTQYF. CDR3 in DNA: TGTGCCAGCAGCTTAAAGCAGGGCACAGATACGCAGTATTTT. Looking up the rest from reference TRBV7-9 and TRBJ2-3 gives the full variable domain: DTGVSQNPRHKITKRGQNVTFRCDPISEHNRLYWYRQTLGQGPEFLTYFQNEAQLEKSRLLSDRFSAERPKGSFSTLEIQRTEQGDSAMYLCASSLKQGTDTQYFGPGTRLTVL.

This chain links TRBV29-1 with TRBJ2-7, with D hard to call. Trimming shortened V by 4 bases and J by 0 bases, and 10 bases separated the two germline ends. The CDR3 is 13 residues long. CDR1 SQVTM and CDR2 ANQGSEA come from the germline V gene. The CDR3 region is CSVVIPSSYEQYF. DNA of the CDR3: TGCAGCGTTGTCATTCCGAGCTCCTACGAGCAGTACTTC.